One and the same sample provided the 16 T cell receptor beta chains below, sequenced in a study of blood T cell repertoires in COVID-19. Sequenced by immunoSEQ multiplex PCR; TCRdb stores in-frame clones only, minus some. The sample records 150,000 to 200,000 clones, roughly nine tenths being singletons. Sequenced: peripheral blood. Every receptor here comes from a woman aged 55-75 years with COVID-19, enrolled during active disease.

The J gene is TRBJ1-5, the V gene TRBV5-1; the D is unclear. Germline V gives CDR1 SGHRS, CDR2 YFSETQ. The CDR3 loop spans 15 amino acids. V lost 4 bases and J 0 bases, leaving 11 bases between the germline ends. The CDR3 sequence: CASSLVPNSNQPQHF. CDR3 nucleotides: TGCGCCAGCAGCCTCGTTCCTAATAGCAATCAGCCCCAGCATTTT.

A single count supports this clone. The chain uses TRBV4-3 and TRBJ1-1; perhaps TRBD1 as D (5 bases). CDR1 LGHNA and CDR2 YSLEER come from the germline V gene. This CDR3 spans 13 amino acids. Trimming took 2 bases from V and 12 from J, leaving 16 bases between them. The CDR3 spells CASSQHTNRYTFF. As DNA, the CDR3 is TGCGCCAGCAGCCAACATACAAACAGGTATACTTTCTTT.

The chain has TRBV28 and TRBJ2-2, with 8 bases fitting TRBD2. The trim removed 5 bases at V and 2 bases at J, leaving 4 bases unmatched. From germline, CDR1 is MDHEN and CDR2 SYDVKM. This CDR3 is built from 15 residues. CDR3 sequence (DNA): TGTGCCAGCAGTCTTAGCGGGGCTAACACCGGGGAGCTGTTTTTT. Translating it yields CASSLSGANTGELFF. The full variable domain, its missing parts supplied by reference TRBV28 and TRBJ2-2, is DVKVTQSSRYLVKRTGEKVFLECVQDMDHENMFWYRQDPGLGLRLIYFSYDVKMKEKGDIPEGYSVSREKKERFSLILESASTNQTSMYLCASSLSGANTGELFFGEGSRLTVL.

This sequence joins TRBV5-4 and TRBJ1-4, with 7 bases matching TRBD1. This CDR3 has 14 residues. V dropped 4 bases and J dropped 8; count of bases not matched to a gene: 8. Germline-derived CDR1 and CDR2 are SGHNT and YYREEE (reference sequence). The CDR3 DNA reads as TGTGCCAGCAGCCGACAGGGCAAAGACGAAAAACTGTTTTTT. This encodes CASSRQGKDEKLFF.

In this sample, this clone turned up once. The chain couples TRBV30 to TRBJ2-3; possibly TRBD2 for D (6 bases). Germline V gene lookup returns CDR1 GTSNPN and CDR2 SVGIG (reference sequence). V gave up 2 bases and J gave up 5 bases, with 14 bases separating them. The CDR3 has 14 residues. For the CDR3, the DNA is TGTGCCTGGAGTAAACAAGCGGGCTTAGATACGCAGTATTTT. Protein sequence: CAWSKQAGLDTQYF.

In DNA form, the CDR3 reads TGTGCCAGCAGCTTACCACAGGGCCCCGAGCAGTACTTC. Its translation is CASSLPQGPEQYF. The chain combines TRBV5-6 with TRBJ2-7, with a possible D match to TRBD1 (6 bases). The CDR3 runs 13 residues. V gave up 2 bases and J gave up 6 bases, with 12 bases separating them. CDR1 and CDR2 (germline): SGHDT, YYEEEE.

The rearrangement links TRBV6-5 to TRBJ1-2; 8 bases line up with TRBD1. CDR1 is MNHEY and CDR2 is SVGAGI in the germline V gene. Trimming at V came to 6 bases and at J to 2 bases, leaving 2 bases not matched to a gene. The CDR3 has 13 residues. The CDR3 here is CASRRQGNYGYTF. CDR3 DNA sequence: TGTGCCAGCAGGAGACAGGGGAACTATGGCTACACCTTC.

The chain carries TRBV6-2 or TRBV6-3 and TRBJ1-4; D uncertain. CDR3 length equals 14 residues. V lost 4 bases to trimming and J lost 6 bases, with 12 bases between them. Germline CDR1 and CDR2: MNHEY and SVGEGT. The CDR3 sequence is CASSLDGIHEKLFF. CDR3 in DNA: TGTGCCAGCAGTTTAGACGGGATCCATGAAAAACTGTTTTTT.

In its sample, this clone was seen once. CDR3 sequence reads: CASRNPGQGYGYTF. The CDR3 DNA follows: TGTGCCAGCAGAAACCCGGGACAAGGCTATGGCTACACCTTC. The chain couples TRBV27 to TRBJ1-2; D possibly corresponds to TRBD1 (6 bases). CDR3 length equals 14 residues. Trimming removed 6 bases at V and 4 bases at J, with 15 bases between. CDR1 is MNHEY, CDR2 SMNVEV, per germline (reference sequence).

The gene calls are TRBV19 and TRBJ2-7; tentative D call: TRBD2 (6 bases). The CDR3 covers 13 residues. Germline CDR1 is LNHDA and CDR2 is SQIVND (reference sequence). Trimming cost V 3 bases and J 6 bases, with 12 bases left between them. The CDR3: CASSMVREREQYF. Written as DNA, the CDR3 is TGTGCCAGTAGTATGGTGCGGGAACGCGAGCAGTACTTC.

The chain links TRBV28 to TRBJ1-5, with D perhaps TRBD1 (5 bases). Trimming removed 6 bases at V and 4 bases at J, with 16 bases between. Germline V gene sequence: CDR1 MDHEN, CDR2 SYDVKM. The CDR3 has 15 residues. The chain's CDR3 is CASSPVFGGNQPQHF. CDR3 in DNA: TGTGCCAGCAGCCCCGTATTCGGGGGGAATCAGCCCCAGCATTTT.

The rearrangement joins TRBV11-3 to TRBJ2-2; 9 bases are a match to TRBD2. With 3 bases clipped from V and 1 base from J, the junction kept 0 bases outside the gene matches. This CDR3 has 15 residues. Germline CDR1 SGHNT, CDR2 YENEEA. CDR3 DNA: TGTGCCAGCAGCTTTAGCGGGAGGAACACCGGGGAGCTGTTTTTT. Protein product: CASSFSGRNTGELFF.

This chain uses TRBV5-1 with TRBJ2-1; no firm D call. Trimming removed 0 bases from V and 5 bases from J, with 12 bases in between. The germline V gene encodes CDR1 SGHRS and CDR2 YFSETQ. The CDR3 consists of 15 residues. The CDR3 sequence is CASSLEVRMNNEQFF. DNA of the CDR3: TGCGCCAGCAGCTTGGAGGTGCGGATGAACAATGAGCAGTTCTTC.

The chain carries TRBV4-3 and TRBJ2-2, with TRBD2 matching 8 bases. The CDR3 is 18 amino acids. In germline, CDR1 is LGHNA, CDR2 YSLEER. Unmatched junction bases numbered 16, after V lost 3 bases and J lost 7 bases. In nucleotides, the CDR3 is TGCGCCAGCAGCCAGAGGGCCAGCGGGAGTAATGTCGGCGGGGAGCTGTTTTTT. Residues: CASSQRASGSNVGGELFF.

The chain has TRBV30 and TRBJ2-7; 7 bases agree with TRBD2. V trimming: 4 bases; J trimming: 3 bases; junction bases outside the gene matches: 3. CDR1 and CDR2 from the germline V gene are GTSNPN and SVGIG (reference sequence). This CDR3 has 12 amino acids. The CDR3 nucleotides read TGTGCCTGGAAGACGGGAGGCTACGAGCAGTACTTC. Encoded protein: CAWKTGGYEQYF. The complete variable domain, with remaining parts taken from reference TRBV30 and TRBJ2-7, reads SQTIHQWPATLVQPVGSPLSLECTVEGTSNPNLYWYRQAAGRGLQLLFYSVGIGQISSEVPQNLSASRPQDRQFILSSKKLLLSDSGFYLCAWKTGGYEQYFGPGTRLTVT.

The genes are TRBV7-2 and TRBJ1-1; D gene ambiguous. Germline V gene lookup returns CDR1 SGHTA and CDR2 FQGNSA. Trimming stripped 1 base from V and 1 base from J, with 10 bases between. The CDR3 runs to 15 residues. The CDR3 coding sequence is TGTGCCAGCAGCTTAGGCTCAAACAAGAACACTGAAGCTTTCTTT. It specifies CASSLGSNKNTEAFF.